This T cell receptor (beta chain) was captured by sequencing in a study of STAT5B mutations in CD4+ large granular lymphocyte leukemia. Turning to the study itself: The CDR3 'QG' motif was associated with a particular HLA allele among healthy donors.

This CDR3 region has 14 residues. The V gene's germline CDR1 is GTSNPN and CDR2 SVGIG (reference sequence). Trimming shortened V by 3 bases and J by 2 bases, and 13 bases separated the two germline ends. Clones were read by immunoSEQ multiplex PCR, and TCRdb kept only the in-frame ones, dropping some. The data hold approximately 32,000 clones, with roughly 71% observed a single time. This clone was seen more than once but under ten times. Its antigen remains unidentified. General observations from the study: Compared with healthy controls (2/35), patient top clones favored TRBV06 (8/27). Main leukemic clonotypes were patient-specific, but roughly 25% appeared at low frequency elsewhere.

Sequences were obtained from CD4+ T cells from blood buffy coats. This TCR was sampled from a human donor in good health. The gene calls are TRBV30 and TRBJ1-1, with D possibly being TRBD1 (5 bases). The CDR3: CAWRPGTGNTEAFF. CDR3 nucleotides: TGTGCCTGGAGACCCGGGACGGGCAACACTGAAGCTTTCTTT.